This TCR beta chain is from a study of blood T cells in healthy people across ages. Study outcomes and limitations: The study found more naive CD4+ cells and higher diversity in long-lived than aged donors.

A second PCR, run for roughly 7 to 12 cycles, used a sample-barcoded 5' primer plus a J-beta primer mix. MiXCR was run by TCRdb on the 5' RACE reads, yielding one entry per CDR3 protein. The sample carries under 2 million distinct CDR3 sequences, 30% to 40% recorded once. This clonotype occurred a few times. The antigen is unknown. Sequencing was carried out using blood. The receptor comes from a woman under 40 in good health.

In DNA, the CDR3 is TGTGCCAGCAGCAGGGGCGGAGGCGACTATGGCTACACCTTC. The encoded protein is CASSRGGGDYGYTF. This sequence joins TRBV9 and TRBJ1-2; possible D gene TRBD1, 5 bases. This CDR3 is 14 amino acids long. Germline V gene lookup returns CDR1 SGDLS and CDR2 YYNGEE. Deletions cut 4 bases from V and 3 bases from J, with 13 bases between. Looking up the rest from reference TRBV9 and TRBJ1-2 gives the full variable domain: DSGVTQTPKHLITATGQRVTLRCSPRSGDLSVYWYQQSLDQGLQFLIQYYNGEERAKGNILERFSAQQFPDLHSELNLSSLELGDSALYFCASSRGGGDYGYTFGSGTRLTVV.